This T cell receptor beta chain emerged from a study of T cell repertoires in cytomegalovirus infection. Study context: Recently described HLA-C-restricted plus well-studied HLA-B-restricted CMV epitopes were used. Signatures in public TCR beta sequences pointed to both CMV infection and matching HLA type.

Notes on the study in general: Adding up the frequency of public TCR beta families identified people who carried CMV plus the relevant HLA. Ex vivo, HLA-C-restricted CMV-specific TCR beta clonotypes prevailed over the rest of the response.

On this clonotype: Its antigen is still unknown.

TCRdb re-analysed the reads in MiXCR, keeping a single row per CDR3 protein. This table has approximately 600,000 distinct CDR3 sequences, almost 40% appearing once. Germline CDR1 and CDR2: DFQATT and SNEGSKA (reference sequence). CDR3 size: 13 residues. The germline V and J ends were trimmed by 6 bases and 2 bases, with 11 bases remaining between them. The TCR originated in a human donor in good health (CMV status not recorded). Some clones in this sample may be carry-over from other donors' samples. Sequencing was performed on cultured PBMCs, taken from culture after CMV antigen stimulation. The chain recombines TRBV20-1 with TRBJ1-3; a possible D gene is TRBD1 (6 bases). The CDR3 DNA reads TGCAGTGCGGCACAGGGTCCTGGAAACACCATATATTTT. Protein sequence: CSAAQGPGNTIYF.